This TCR beta chain was captured by sequencing in a study of T cell responses to AZD1222 COVID-19 vaccine. The study's findings and limits: The CD4 TCRs associated with vaccination extended across spike and predominated at 160-218 and 743-854. Among those given AZD1222, only 5 to 7 were seropositive at baseline.

Repertoires were generated with immunoSEQ multiplex PCR, while TCRdb's copy carries only in-frame clones and drops some. The sample contains 140,000 to 150,000 clones, approximately 94% of which appear only once. The germline V and J ends were trimmed by 3 bases and 3 bases, with 11 bases remaining between them. The CDR3 extends over 14 amino acids. Looked up from germline, CDR1 is LNHDA and CDR2 is SQIVND (reference sequence). This clone was seen once. Its target is unknown. The sequence was obtained from an adult in good health. The J gene is TRBJ1-2, the V gene TRBV19, with D possibly TRBD1 on 5 matching bases. The material sequenced was peripheral blood, taken on day 0 of AZD1222 vaccination. The CDR3 DNA sequence: TGTGCCAGTAGTATGGGACTGCAGCACTATGGCTACACCTTC. Protein product: CASSMGLQHYGYTF.